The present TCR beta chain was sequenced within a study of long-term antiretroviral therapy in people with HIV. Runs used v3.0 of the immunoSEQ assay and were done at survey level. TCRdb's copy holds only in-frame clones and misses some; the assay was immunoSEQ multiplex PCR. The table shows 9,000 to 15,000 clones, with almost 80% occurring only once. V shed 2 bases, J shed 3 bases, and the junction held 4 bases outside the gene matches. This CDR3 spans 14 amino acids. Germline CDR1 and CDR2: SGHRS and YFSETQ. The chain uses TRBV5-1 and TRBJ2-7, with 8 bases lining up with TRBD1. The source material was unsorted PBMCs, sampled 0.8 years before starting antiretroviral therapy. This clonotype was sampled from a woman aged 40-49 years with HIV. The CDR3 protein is CASSFGTGLYEQYF. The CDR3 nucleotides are TGCGCCAGCAGCTTCGGGACAGGACTCTACGAGCAGTACTTC.